The 24 T cell receptor beta chains presented below share a single source sample, sequenced in a study of blood T cell repertoires in COVID-19. Sequencing used immunoSEQ multiplex PCR; TCRdb keeps in-frame clones, though not all of them. Of about 220,000 clones in the sample, 70% to 85% were seen once. Sequencing was carried out using PBMCs or T cells enriched from blood (not recorded which). These receptors came from a woman aged 55 to 70 who had recovered from COVID-19.

V gene TRBV28 combines with J gene TRBJ1-2; D gene unclear. Per the germline V gene, CDR1 is MDHEN and CDR2 is SYDVKM. With 4 bases removed from V and 12 bases from J, the gap between germline ends came to 15 bases. The CDR3 is made up of 12 amino acids. The DNA of the CDR3 is TGTGCCAGCAGTTCAGGCGGAACTAGGGACACCTTC. The encoded protein is CASSSGGTRDTF.

The CDR3 sequence is CASSGTGVRNTIYF. In DNA form, the CDR3 reads TGTGCCAGCAGCGGGACAGGGGTGAGGAACACCATATATTTT. The chain employs TRBV5-5 and TRBJ1-3; 10 bases match TRBD1. The CDR3 sequence is 14 residues long. Per the germline V gene, CDR1 is SGHKS and CDR2 is YYEKEE (reference sequence). Losses at the gene ends were 4 bases for V and 7 bases for J; bases not matched to a gene: 5.

The genes are TRBV21-1 and TRBJ2-6; TRBD1 is the table's D call, not checked against the DNA. TRBV21-1 corresponds to a pseudogene. This CDR3 spans 18 amino acids. The DNA of the CDR3 is TGTGCCAGCAGCTCTCCGGGACAGGGAAACTCTGGGGCCAACGTCCTGACTTTC. Translated, it gives CASSSPGQGNSGANVLTF.

The J gene is TRBJ2-7, the V gene TRBV12-5; 12 nucleotides agree with TRBD2. V lost 5 bases, J lost 7 bases, and 9 bases stayed unmatched. Per the germline V gene, CDR1 is LGHNT and CDR2 is FRNRAP. The CDR3 covers 15 residues. The CDR3 spells CASGNRLAGDYEQYF. The CDR3 region has the DNA TGTGCTAGTGGTAACCGACTAGCGGGAGATTATGAGCAGTACTTC. Full variable domain (rest looked up from reference TRBV12-5 and TRBJ2-7): DARVTQTPRHKVTEMGQEVTMRCQPILGHNTVFWYRQTMMQGLELLAYFRNRAPLDDSGMPKDRFSAEMPDATLATLKIQPSEPRDSAVYFCASGNRLAGDYEQYFGPGTRLTVT.

V is TRBV6-5 and J is TRBJ2-7; D might be TRBD1 (6 bases). V was trimmed by 2 bases and J by 3 bases, leaving 14 bases between them. Germline-derived CDR1 and CDR2 are MNHEY and SVGAGI. The CDR3 extends over 15 amino acids. CDR3 bases: TGTGCCAGCAGTTACCTCTCTAGGGGGTTCTACGAGCAGTACTTC. Protein sequence: CASSYLSRGFYEQYF.

The gene calls are TRBV3-1 (or the pseudogene TRBV3-2) and TRBJ1-5; tentatively, D is TRBD1 (6 bases). Per germline, CDR1 LGHDT and CDR2 YNNKEL (reference sequence). The V end lost 6 bases, the J end lost 2 bases, and 8 bases lay between the germline ends. This CDR3 is 13 amino acids long. The CDR3 coding sequence is TGTGCCAGCAGAGCAGGGGGCAATCAGCCCCAGCATTTT. Translating gives CASRAGGNQPQHF.

This sequence joins TRBV7-2 and TRBJ1-3; D is ambiguous. This CDR3 comprises 16 residues. Germline V gives CDR1 SGHTA, CDR2 FQGNSA. Trimming removed 2 bases at V and 3 bases at J, with 14 bases between. The CDR3 DNA sequence: TGTGCCAGCAGCTTAATCAGAATTACGAATGGAAACACCATATATTTT. Its translation is CASSLIRITNGNTIYF.

The chain carries TRBV2 and TRBJ1-5, with D possibly being TRBD1 (5 bases). Germline loops: CDR1 SNHLY, CDR2 FYNNEI. V lost 6 bases and J lost 4, with 13 bases in between. The CDR3 extends over 14 amino acids. The CDR3 DNA sequence: TGTGCCAGCAGGAGGGACTCCAGGAATCAGCCCCAGCATTTT. Amino acid sequence: CASRRDSRNQPQHF.

J is TRBJ2-1 and V is TRBV7-9; 9 bases align to TRBD1. Germline CDR1 and CDR2: SEHNR and FQNEAQ (reference sequence). The CDR3 runs to 17 residues. With V trimmed by 5 bases and J by 1 base, 9 bases remained unmatched. CDR3: CASSRSTGGSSYNEQFF. Written as DNA, the CDR3 is TGTGCCAGCAGCCGATCGACAGGGGGTTCTTCCTACAATGAGCAGTTCTTC.

This clone was recorded a few times. The V and J genes are TRBV19 and TRBJ1-2, with 7 bases that match TRBD1. Germline values: CDR1 LNHDA, CDR2 SQIVND (reference sequence). The CDR3 is 16 residues long. The V and J ends lost 5 bases and 0 bases, in that order; junction bases with no gene match: 9. Here the CDR3 DNA reads TGTGCCAGTAGTGCTATCGACAGGGACCCTAACTATGGCTACACCTTC. Protein product: CASSAIDRDPNYGYTF.

In its sample, this clone was seen a few times. The CDR3 here is CAYRDYNEQFF. In DNA, the CDR3 is TGTGCGTACAGGGATTACAATGAGCAGTTCTTC. The V call is TRBV6-5, the J call TRBJ2-1; D may be TRBD1 (6 bases). The CDR3 length is 11 residues. The germline gives CDR1 MNHEY, CDR2 SVGAGI.

This sequence joins TRBV19 and TRBJ2-5, with D possibly matching TRBD2 (6 bases). V gave up 6 bases and J gave up 5 bases, with 13 bases separating them. Germline-derived CDR1 and CDR2 are LNHDA and SQIVND (reference sequence). The CDR3 contains 13 residues. The CDR3 loop reads CASSGGSQETQYF. CDR3 in DNA: TGTGCCAGTAGCGGGGGTTCCCAGGAGACCCAGTACTTC.

This chain joins TRBV19 and TRBJ2-1; 9 nucleotides line up with TRBD1. V dropped 7 bases and J dropped 1; count of bases not matched to a gene: 5. Germline CDR1 reads LNHDA; CDR2 reads SQIVND (reference sequence). The CDR3 runs 15 residues. The CDR3 sequence: CASKDRGPSYNEQFF. The DNA for the CDR3 is TGTGCCAGTAAGGACAGGGGTCCTTCCTACAATGAGCAGTTCTTC.

The V and J genes are TRBV2 and TRBJ2-7; TRBD2 matches 14 bases. J gave up 6 bases and V 2 bases, and 3 bases lay outside the gene matches. The germline gives CDR1 SNHLY, CDR2 FYNNEI. The CDR3 is made up of 15 amino acids. For the CDR3, the DNA is TGTGCCAGCAGTGAATTGGGACTAGCGGGAGTCGAGCAGTACTTC. It encodes CASSELGLAGVEQYF.

The chain has TRBV10-3 and TRBJ1-1; TRBD1 might be the D (5 bases). Per the germline V gene, CDR1 is ENHRY and CDR2 is SYGVKD. CDR3 size: 14 residues. V gave up 4 bases and J gave up 1 base, with 10 bases separating them. The CDR3 DNA reads as TGTGCCATCAGTGGGGATCAGGGGAACACTGAAGCTTTCTTT. This translates into CAISGDQGNTEAFF.

This chain connects TRBV4-1 to TRBJ2-1; 12 positions agree with TRBD2. V lost 1 base and J lost 2; bases outside the gene matches: 3. The CDR3 length is 17 residues. In germline, CDR1 is MGHRA, CDR2 YSYEKL. CDR3 amino acids: CASSQATSGSTYNEQFF. The CDR3 DNA follows: TGCGCCAGCAGCCAAGCGACTAGCGGGAGCACCTACAATGAGCAGTTCTTC.

The CDR3 DNA is TGTGCCAGCAGCCCCCAGTTTCAGTCCTTCTATGGCTACACCTTC. This translates into CASSPQFQSFYGYTF. The chain employs TRBV9 and TRBJ1-2, with no clear D. The CDR3 contains 15 residues. Germline values: CDR1 SGDLS, CDR2 YYNGEE. Trimming took 4 bases from V and 4 from J, leaving 17 bases between them.

This clone occurred once. The chain combines TRBV7-2 with TRBJ1-5, with D perhaps matching TRBD1 (5 bases). The CDR3 runs to 14 residues. Trimming took 5 bases from V and 5 from J, leaving 13 bases between them. Germline V CDR1 and CDR2: SGHTA, FQGNSA. CDR3 region: CASSPPGFHQPQHF. The DNA for the CDR3 is TGTGCCAGCAGCCCGCCAGGGTTCCATCAGCCCCAGCATTTT.

CDR3 sequence reads: CASKQEASPLHF. The CDR3 bases are TGTGCCAGCAAACAGGAAGCCTCACCCCTCCACTTT. The rearrangement links TRBV2 to TRBJ1-6, with D possibly being TRBD1 (5 bases). The CDR3 totals 12 residues. V was pared by 7 bases and J by 10 bases, with 11 bases between. Germline-derived CDR1 and CDR2 are SNHLY and FYNNEI.

This clone has a handful of counts. The chain links TRBV5-4 to TRBJ2-7, with TRBD1 matching 8 bases. V lost 4 bases and J lost 2; bases outside the gene matches: 8. Germline V CDR1 and CDR2: SGHNT, YYREEE (reference sequence). CDR3 length: 15 amino acids. CDR3 in DNA: TGTGCCAGCAGCCTGGGGAGGACAGGGACCTACGAGCAGTACTTC. Translated, it gives CASSLGRTGTYEQYF.

V gene TRBV25-1 combines with J gene TRBJ1-4; the match to TRBD1 covers 8 bases. This CDR3 contains 14 residues. The trim removed 5 bases at V and 8 bases at J, leaving 7 bases unmatched. CDR1 MGHDK and CDR2 SYGVNS come from the germline V gene. The CDR3 DNA follows: TGTGCCAGCAGTTCCGGGACAGGAGCGGAAAAACTGTTTTTT. Translating gives CASSSGTGAEKLFF. Filled out from reference TRBV25-1 and TRBJ1-4, the complete variable domain reads EADIYQTPRYLVIGTGKKITLECSQTMGHDKMYWYQQDPGMELHLIHYSYGVNSTEKGDLSSESTVSRIRTEHFPLTLESARPSHTSQYLCASSSGTGAEKLFFGSGTQLSVL.

J is TRBJ2-3 and V is TRBV3-1 (or the pseudogene TRBV3-2); D gene uncertain. V was cut by 3 bases and J by 5 bases, with 6 bases left in between. CDR1 LGHDT and CDR2 YNNKEL come from the germline V gene (reference sequence). This CDR3 region has 12 residues. CDR3 sequence: CASSHPVDTQYF. CDR3 nucleotide sequence: TGTGCCAGCAGCCACCCAGTAGATACGCAGTATTTT.

This clone was recorded a few times. V usage is TRBV19 and J usage is TRBJ2-3; D perhaps matches TRBD2 (7 bases). The V and J ends lost 4 bases and 6 bases respectively, with 17 bases between them. Per the germline V gene, CDR1 is LNHDA and CDR2 is SQIVND (reference sequence). The CDR3 runs to 15 residues. CDR3 nucleotide sequence: TGTGCCAGTAGTACACCGGGCGGGGGCTGGGATACGCAGTATTTT. This translates into CASSTPGGGWDTQYF.

The chain employs TRBV12-3 or TRBV12-4 and TRBJ2-3, with a tentative D call TRBD1 (5 bases). The V gene lost 11 bases and the J gene lost 2 bases, with 14 bases spanning the gap. The CDR3 runs 13 residues. The CDR3 here is CAGKTDPTDTQYF. For the CDR3, the DNA is TGTGCCGGAAAGACAGACCCCACAGATACGCAGTATTTT.